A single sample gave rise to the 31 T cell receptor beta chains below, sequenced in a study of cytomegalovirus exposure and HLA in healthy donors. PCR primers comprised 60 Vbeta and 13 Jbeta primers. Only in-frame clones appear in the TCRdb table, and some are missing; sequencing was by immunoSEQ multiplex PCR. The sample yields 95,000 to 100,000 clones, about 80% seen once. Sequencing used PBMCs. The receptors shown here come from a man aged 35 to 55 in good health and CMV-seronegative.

The CDR3 DNA sequence: TGTGCCACCAGCCCCCAGACAGGGGAAGGGTCACCCCTCCACTTT. This encodes CATSPQTGEGSPLHF. This chain joins TRBV15 and TRBJ1-6, with TRBD1 identical over 8 bases. Trimming cost V 5 bases and J 10 bases; bases outside gene matches: 10. This CDR3 spans 15 amino acids. Per the germline V gene, CDR1 is LNHNV and CDR2 is YYDKDF (reference sequence).

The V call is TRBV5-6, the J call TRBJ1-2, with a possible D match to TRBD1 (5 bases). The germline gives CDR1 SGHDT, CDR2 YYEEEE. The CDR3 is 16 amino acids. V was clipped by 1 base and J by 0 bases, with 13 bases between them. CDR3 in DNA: TGTGCCAGCAGCTTGTCAGGGAATAGAGCTAACTATGGCTACACCTTC. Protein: CASSLSGNRANYGYTF.

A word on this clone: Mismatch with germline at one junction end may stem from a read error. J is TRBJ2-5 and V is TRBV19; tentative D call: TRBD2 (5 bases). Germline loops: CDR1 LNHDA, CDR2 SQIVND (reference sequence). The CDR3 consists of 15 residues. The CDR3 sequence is CAGSILASAKETQYF. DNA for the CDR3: TGTGCCGGTAGTATCCTAGCATCCGCCAAAGAGACCCAGTACTTC.

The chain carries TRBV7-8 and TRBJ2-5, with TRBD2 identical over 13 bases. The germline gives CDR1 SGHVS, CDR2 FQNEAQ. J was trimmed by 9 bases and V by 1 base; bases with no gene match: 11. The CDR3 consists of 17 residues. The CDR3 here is CASSLVRLAGGQRPQYF. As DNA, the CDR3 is TGTGCCAGCAGCTTAGTTCGACTAGCGGGGGGACAACGGCCCCAGTACTTC. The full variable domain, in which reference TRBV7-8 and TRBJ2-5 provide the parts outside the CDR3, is GAGVSQSPRYKVAKRGQDVALRCDPISGHVSLFWYQQALGQGPEFLTYFQNEAQLDKSGLPSDRFFAERPEGSVSTLKIQRTQQEDSAVYLCASSLVRLAGGQRPQYFGPGTRLLVL.

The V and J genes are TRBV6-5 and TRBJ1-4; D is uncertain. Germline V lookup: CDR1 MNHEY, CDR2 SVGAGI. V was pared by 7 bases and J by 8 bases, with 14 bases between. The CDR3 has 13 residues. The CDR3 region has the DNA TGTGCCAGCACCAGGAATCTTAACGAAAAACTGTTTTTT. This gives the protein CASTRNLNEKLFF.

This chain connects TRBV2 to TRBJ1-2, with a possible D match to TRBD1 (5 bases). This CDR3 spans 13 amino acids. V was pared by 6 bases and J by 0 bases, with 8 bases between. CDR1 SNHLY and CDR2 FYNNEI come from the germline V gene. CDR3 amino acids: CASSTGANYGYTF. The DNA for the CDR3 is TGTGCCAGCAGCACAGGCGCTAACTATGGCTACACCTTC.

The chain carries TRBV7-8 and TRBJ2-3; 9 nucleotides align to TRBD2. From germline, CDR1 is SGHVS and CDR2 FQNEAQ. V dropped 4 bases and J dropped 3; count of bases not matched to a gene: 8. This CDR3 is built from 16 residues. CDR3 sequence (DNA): TGTGCCAGCAGCTCCCTGACTAGCGGCTTAACAGATACGCAGTATTTT. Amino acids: CASSSLTSGLTDTQYF.

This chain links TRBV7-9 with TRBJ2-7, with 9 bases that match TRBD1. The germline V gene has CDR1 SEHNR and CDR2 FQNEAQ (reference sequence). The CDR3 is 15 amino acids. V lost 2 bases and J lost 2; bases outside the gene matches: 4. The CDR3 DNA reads TGTGCCAGCAGCTTATACAGGGGGCCCACCTACGAGCAGTACGTC. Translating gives CASSLYRGPTYEQYV.

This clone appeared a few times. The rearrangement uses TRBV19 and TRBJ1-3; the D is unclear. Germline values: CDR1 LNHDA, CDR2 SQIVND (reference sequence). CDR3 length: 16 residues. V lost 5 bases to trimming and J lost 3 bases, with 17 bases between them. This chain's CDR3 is CASSVGGSTVGNTIYF. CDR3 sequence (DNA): TGTGCCAGTAGTGTAGGCGGGTCGACCGTTGGAAACACCATATATTTT.

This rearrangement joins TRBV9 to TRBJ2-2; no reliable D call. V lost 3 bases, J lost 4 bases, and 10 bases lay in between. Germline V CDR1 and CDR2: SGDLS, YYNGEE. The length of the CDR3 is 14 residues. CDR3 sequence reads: CASSAGVSTGELFF. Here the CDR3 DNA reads TGTGCCAGCAGCGCCGGAGTAAGCACCGGGGAGCTGTTTTTT.

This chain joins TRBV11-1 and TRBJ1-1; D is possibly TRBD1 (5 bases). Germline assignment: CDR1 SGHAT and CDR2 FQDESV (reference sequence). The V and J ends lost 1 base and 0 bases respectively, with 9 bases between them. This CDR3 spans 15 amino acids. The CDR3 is CASSLVGLMNTEAFF. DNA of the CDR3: TGTGCCAGCAGCTTAGTGGGGCTCATGAACACTGAAGCTTTCTTT. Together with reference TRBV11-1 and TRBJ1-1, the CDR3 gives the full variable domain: EAEVAQSPRYKITEKSQAVAFWCDPISGHATLYWYRQILGQGPELLVQFQDESVVDDSQLPKDRFSAERLKGVDSTLKIQPAELGDSAMYLCASSLVGLMNTEAFFGQGTRLTVV.

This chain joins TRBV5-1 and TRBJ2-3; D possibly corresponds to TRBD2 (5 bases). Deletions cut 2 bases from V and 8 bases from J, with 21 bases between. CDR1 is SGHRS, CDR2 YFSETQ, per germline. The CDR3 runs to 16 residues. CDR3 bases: TGCGCCAGCAGCTTAACGACTATCCCCGCCGGGCGTACGCAGTATTTT. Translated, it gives CASSLTTIPAGRTQYF.

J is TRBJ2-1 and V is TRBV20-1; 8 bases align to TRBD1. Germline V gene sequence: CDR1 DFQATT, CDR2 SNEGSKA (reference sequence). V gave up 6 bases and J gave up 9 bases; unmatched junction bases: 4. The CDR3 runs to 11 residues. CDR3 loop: CSATTGVEQFF. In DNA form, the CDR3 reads TGCAGTGCGACGACAGGGGTTGAGCAGTTCTTC.

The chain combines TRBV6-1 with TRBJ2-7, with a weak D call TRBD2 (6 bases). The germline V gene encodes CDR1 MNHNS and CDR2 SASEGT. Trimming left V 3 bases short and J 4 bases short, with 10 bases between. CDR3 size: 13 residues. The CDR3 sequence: CASSDGGPYEQYV. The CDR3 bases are TGTGCCAGCAGTGACGGGGGTCCGTACGAGCAGTACGTC.

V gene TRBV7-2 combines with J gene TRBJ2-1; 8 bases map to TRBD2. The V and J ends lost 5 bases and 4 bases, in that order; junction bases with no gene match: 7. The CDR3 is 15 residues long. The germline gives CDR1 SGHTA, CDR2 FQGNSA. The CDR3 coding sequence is TGTGCCAGCAGCGTCTCTCCGGGGGGGTACAATGAGCAGTTCTTC. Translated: CASSVSPGGYNEQFF.

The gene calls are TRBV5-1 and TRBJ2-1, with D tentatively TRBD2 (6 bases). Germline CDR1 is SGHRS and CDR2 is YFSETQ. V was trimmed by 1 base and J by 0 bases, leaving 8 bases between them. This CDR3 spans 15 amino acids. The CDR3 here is CASSLRGGSYNEQFF. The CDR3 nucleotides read TGCGCCAGCAGCTTGCGGGGAGGCTCCTACAATGAGCAGTTCTTC.

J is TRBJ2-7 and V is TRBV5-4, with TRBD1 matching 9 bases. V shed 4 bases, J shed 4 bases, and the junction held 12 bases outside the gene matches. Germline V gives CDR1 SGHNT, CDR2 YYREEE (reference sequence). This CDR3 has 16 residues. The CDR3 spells CASSPKTGGNFYEQYV. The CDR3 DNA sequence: TGTGCCAGCAGCCCGAAGACAGGGGGTAATTTTTACGAGCAGTACGTC.

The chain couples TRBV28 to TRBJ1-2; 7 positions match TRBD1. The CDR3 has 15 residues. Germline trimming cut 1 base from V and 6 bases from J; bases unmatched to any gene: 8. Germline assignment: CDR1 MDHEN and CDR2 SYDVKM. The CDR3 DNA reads TGTGCCAGCAGTTTATCAGGGGGACTTATAGATGGCTACACCTTC. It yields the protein CASSLSGGLIDGYTF.

CDR3 DNA: TGTGCCACCAGCCCGGACACAGAAGGGTTGCGCTACACCTTC. Translating it yields CATSPDTEGLRYTF. The rearrangement links TRBV15 to TRBJ1-2; D perhaps matches TRBD1 (5 bases). Trimming took off 5 bases at V and 9 bases at J, with 19 bases between the two ends. CDR3 length equals 14 residues. CDR1 is LNHNV, CDR2 YYDKDF, per germline (reference sequence).

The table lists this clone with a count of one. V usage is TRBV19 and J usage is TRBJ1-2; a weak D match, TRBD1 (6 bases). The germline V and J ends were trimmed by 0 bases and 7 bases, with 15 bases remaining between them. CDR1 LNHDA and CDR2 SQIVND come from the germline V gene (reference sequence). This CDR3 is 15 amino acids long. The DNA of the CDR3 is TGTGCCAGTAGTATAGATGGAACAGGGTTAAGTGGCTACACCTTC. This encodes CASSIDGTGLSGYTF.

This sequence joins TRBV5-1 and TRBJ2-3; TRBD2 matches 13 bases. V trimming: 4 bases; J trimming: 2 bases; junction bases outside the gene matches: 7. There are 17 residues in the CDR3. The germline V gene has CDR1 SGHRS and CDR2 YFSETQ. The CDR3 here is CASSGGTSGDFTDTQYF. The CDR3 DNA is TGCGCCAGCAGCGGCGGGACTAGCGGGGACTTCACAGATACGCAGTATTTT.

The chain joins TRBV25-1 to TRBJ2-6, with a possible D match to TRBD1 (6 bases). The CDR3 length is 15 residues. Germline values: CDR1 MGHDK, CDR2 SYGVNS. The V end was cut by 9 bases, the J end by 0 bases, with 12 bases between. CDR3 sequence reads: CARDSHSSGANVLTF. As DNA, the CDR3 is TGTGCCAGGGACAGCCATAGCTCTGGGGCCAACGTCCTGACTTTC.

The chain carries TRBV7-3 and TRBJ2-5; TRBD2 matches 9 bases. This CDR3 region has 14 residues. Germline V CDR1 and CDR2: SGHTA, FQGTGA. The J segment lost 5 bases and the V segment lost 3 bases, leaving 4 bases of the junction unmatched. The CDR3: CASSFIAGVETQYF. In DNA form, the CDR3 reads TGTGCCAGCAGCTTCATAGCGGGGGTGGAGACCCAGTACTTC.

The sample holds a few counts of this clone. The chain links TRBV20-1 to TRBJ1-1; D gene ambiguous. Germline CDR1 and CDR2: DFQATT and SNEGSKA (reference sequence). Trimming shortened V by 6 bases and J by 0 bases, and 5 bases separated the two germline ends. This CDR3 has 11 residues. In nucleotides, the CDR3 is TGCAGTGCGGCCATGAACACTGAAGCTTTCTTT. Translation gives CSAAMNTEAFF.

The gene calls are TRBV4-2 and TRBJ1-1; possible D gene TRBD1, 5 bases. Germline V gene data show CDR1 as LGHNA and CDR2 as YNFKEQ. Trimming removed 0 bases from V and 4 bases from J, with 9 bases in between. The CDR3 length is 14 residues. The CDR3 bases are TGTGCCAGCAGCCAAGATGGGGGGACCACTGAAGCTTTCTTT. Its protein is CASSQDGGTTEAFF.

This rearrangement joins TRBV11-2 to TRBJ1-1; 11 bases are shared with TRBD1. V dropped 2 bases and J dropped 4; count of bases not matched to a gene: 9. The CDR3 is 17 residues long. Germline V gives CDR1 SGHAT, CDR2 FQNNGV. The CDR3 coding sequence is TGTGCCAGCAGCTTAAGCCCGGACAGGGGGCAGGGCACTGAAGCTTTCTTT. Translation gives CASSLSPDRGQGTEAFF. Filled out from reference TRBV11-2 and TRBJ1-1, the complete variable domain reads EAGVAQSPRYKIIEKRQSVAFWCNPISGHATLYWYQQILGQGPKLLIQFQNNGVVDDSQLPKDRFSAERLKGVDSTLKIQPAKLEDSAVYLCASSLSPDRGQGTEAFFGQGTRLTVV.

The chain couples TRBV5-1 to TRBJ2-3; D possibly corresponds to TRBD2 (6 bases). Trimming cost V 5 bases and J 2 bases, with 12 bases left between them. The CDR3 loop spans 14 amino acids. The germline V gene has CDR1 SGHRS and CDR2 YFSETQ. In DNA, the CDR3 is TGCGCCAGCAGTTTGACTAGATTCACAGATACGCAGTATTTT. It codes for CASSLTRFTDTQYF. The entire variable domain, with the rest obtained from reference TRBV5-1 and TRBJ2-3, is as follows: KAGVTQTPRYLIKTRGQQVTLSCSPISGHRSVSWYQQTPGQGLQFLFEYFSETQRNKGNFPGRFSGRQFSNSRSEMNVSTLELGDSALYLCASSLTRFTDTQYFGPGTRLTVL.

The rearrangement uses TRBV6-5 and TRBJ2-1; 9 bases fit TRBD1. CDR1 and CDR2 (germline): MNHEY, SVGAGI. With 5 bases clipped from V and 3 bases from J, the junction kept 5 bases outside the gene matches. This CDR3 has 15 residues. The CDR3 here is CASSPGQGYYNEQFF. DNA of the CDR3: TGTGCCAGCAGTCCAGGACAGGGGTACTACAATGAGCAGTTCTTC.

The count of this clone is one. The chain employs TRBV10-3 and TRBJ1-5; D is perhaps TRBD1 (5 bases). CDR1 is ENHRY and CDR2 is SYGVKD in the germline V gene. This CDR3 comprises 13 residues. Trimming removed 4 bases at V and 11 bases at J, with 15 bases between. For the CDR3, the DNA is TGTGCCATCAGTGTTGGGGGGGGTGAGGCCCAGCATTTT. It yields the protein CAISVGGGEAQHF.

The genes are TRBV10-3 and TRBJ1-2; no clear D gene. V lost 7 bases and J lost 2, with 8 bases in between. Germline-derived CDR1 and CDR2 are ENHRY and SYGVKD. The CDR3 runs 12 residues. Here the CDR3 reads CAINTGNYGYTF. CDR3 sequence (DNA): TGTGCCATCAACACGGGAAACTATGGCTACACCTTC.

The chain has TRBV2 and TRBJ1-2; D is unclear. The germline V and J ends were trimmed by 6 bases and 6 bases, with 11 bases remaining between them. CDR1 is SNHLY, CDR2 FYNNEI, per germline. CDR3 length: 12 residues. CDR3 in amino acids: CASRLGENGYTF. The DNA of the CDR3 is TGTGCCAGCAGACTTGGGGAGAATGGCTACACCTTC.